These T cell receptor beta chains were read from a single sample in a study of blood T cells in healthy people across ages. MiXCR was run by TCRdb on the 5' RACE reads, yielding one entry per CDR3 protein. The sample lists approximately 1.5 million distinct CDR3 sequences; approximately 42% were seen once. Sample: blood. The receptors were sampled from a woman younger than 30 in good health. CDR3s include the opening cysteine and the closing phenylalanine or tryptophan. A D gene is named only where the DNA matches it firmly. Size tells how often a clone was seen (once, few, many) or the class of an expanded clone, and some rows leave it out.

>NA|TRBV6-6|NA|TRBJ1-2
CVSSYTATGSYGYTF
TGTGTCAGCAGTTACACGGCGACGGGGTCCTATGGCTACACCTTC
>NA|TRBV18|few|TRBJ2-3
CASSRDRSSTDTQYF
TGTGCCAGCTCACGAGACAGGTCTAGCACAGATACGCAGTATTTT
>NA|TRBV20-1|NA|TRBJ2-1
CSAPIRLGSSYNEQFF
TGCAGTGCTCCCATAAGACTAGGAAGCTCCTACAATGAGCAGTTCTTC
>TRBD2|TRBV7-2|once|TRBJ2-5
CASSLASSGGPAEETQYF
TGTGCCAGCAGCTTAGCTTCTAGCGGGGGGCCCGCTGAGGAGACCCAGTACTTC
>NA|TRBV7-9|few|TRBJ2-7
CASKPSGANEQYF
TGTGCCAGCAAGCCGTCGGGAGCCAACGAGCAGTACTTC
>NA|TRBV4-3|NA|TRBJ2-1
CASSDRTYNEQFF
TGCGCCAGCAGCGATCGAACCTACAATGAGCAGTTCTTC
>NA|TRBV6-2/TRBV6-3|few|TRBJ1-1
CASSSPGGNTEAFF
TGTGCCAGCAGTTCCCCGGGAGGGAACACTGAAGCTTTCTTT
>NA|TRBV24-1|NA|TRBJ2-3
CAASDSGTNTDTQYF
TGTGCCGCCAGTGACTCCGGGACCAACACAGATACGCAGTATTTT
>NA|TRBV6-2/TRBV6-3|few|TRBJ2-1
CASSSHGGQTLDEQFF
TGTGCCAGCAGTTCCCATGGGGGGCAAACACTTGATGAGCAGTTCTTC
>NA|TRBV24-1|NA|TRBJ1-5
CATSDSKWGRNQPQHF
TGTGCCACCAGTGACTCGAAATGGGGGAGAAATCAGCCCCAGCATTTT
>NA|TRBV13|few|TRBJ1-1
CASSSPRNWDTEAFF
TGTGCCAGCAGCTCGCCGAGAAACTGGGACACTGAAGCTTTCTTT
>NA|TRBV12-3/TRBV12-4|NA|TRBJ2-1
CASSRTGRSMYNEQFF
TGTGCCAGCAGCCGAACAGGGCGTAGTATGTACAATGAGCAGTTCTTC
>TRBD2|TRBV27|few|TRBJ2-1
CASSAPVGTSGNNEQFF
TGTGCCAGCAGTGCCCCCGTCGGGACTAGCGGAAACAATGAGCAGTTCTTC
>TRBD2|TRBV20-1|NA|TRBJ2-1
CSARPPLAGGTDEQFF
TGCAGTGCTAGGCCGCCCCTAGCGGGGGGTACGGATGAGCAGTTCTTC
>NA|TRBV20-1|NA|TRBJ2-7
CSATDRISYEQYF
TGCAGTGCTACAGACAGGATCTCCTACGAGCAGTACTTC
>TRBD1|TRBV6-2/TRBV6-3|few|TRBJ2-1
CASSYPSTGPTGEQFF
TGTGCCAGCAGTTACCCTTCGACAGGGCCTACAGGAGAGCAGTTCTTC
>NA|TRBV6-6|NA|TRBJ2-5
CASSSGRGGETQYF
TGTGCCAGCAGTTCGGGCAGGGGGGGAGAGACCCAGTACTTC
>NA|TRBV12-5|NA|TRBJ1-1
CASGLVAGTENTEAFF
TGTGCTAGTGGTTTGGTCGCCGGGACGGAGAACACTGAAGCTTTCTTT
>NA|TRBV12-3/TRBV12-4|NA|TRBJ1-5
CASRGANSNQPQHF
TGTGCCAGCAGGGGGGCCAATAGCAATCAGCCCCAGCATTTT
>NA|TRBV5-1|NA|TRBJ2-5
CASSRWGAGAETQYF
TGCGCCAGCAGCAGATGGGGGGCGGGAGCTGAGACCCAGTACTTC
>NA|TRBV6-5|NA|TRBJ2-3
CASRDGASTDTQYF
TGTGCCAGCAGGGACGGGGCTAGCACAGATACGCAGTATTTT
>NA|TRBV12-3/TRBV12-4|NA|TRBJ2-7
CASSPTMEGEQYF
TGTGCCAGCAGTCCCACAATGGAGGGCGAGCAGTACTTC
>NA|TRBV20-1|NA|TRBJ1-5
CSARANSNQPQHF
TGCAGTGCTAGAGCCAATAGCAATCAGCCCCAGCATTTT
>NA|TRBV20-1|NA|TRBJ2-1
CSASDFVGSSYNEQFF
TGCAGTGCTAGTGATTTTGTGGGGAGCTCCTACAATGAGCAGTTCTTC
>NA|TRBV12-3/TRBV12-4|few|TRBJ2-3
CASSDTTVPDTQYF
TGTGCCAGCAGCGATACGACAGTCCCAGATACGCAGTATTTT
>NA|TRBV5-6|NA|TRBJ2-5
CASSLLGWDEQYF
TGTGCCAGCAGCTTGTTGGGGTGGGATGAGCAGTACTTC
>TRBD1|TRBV20-1|NA|TRBJ1-4
CSARDPGQHNEKLFF
TGCAGTGCTAGAGATCCGGGACAGCACAACGAAAAACTGTTTTTT
>TRBD1|TRBV7-9|NA|TRBJ1-2
CASSQTGENYGYTF
TGTGCCAGCAGCCAGACAGGGGAAAACTATGGCTACACCTTC
>TRBD1|TRBV6-2/TRBV6-3|NA|TRBJ2-1
CASSLMRDRGHNEQFF
TGTGCCAGCAGCCTAATGAGAGACAGGGGGCACAATGAGCAGTTCTTC
>NA|TRBV27|many|TRBJ2-5
CASSLLAEGGAKYF
TGTGCCAGCAGTTTATTGGCAGAGGGGGGCGCAAAGTACTTC
>TRBD1|TRBV29-1|many|TRBJ1-5
CSVGGTGSNQPQHF
TGCAGCGTTGGTGGGACAGGCTCCAATCAGCCCCAGCATTTT
>NA|TRBV2|NA|TRBJ2-2
CASSDRSRTFF
TGTGCCAGCAGTGATCGCTCGCGAACGTTTTTT
>NA|TRBV9|few|TRBJ1-6
CASSVEGSSYNSPLHF
TGTGCCAGCAGCGTAGAAGGGAGCTCCTATAATTCACCCCTCCACTTT
>TRBD1|TRBV7-9|NA|TRBJ1-2
CASSPPDRGDGYTF
TGTGCCAGCAGCCCTCCCGACAGGGGTGATGGCTACACCTTC
>NA|TRBV6-2/TRBV6-3|few|TRBJ2-7
CASSARRDLSYEQYF
TGTGCCAGCAGCGCCCGGCGGGACCTCTCCTACGAGCAGTACTTC
>NA|TRBV4-2|NA|TRBJ2-5
CASSQDFRREQYF
TGTGCCAGCAGCCAAGATTTTCGAAGGGAGCAGTACTTC
>NA|TRBV5-1|NA|TRBJ2-5
CASSLDVRTQYF
TGCGCCAGCAGCTTGGACGTACGGACCCAGTACTTC
>NA|TRBV4-3|few|TRBJ2-7
CASSQELDDYEQYF
TGCGCCAGCAGCCAAGAACTGGACGACTACGAGCAGTACTTC
>NA|TRBV20-1|NA|TRBJ1-1
CSARAGFAEAFF
TGCAGTGCTAGAGCAGGGTTCGCTGAAGCTTTCTTT
>NA|TRBV15|few|TRBJ2-7
CATSSRLLSSYEQYF
TGTGCCACCAGCAGCAGATTACTGAGCTCCTACGAGCAGTACTTC
>NA|TRBV4-3|few|TRBJ2-4
CASSQDMGDGRWNIQYF
TGCGCCAGCAGCCAAGATATGGGGGACGGGAGATGGAACATTCAGTACTTC
>NA|TRBV24-1|NA|TRBJ2-5
CATRKQYQETQYF
TGTGCCACCAGGAAACAGTACCAAGAGACCCAGTACTTC
>NA|TRBV6-2/TRBV6-3|few|TRBJ2-7
CASSVRTFSSYEQYF
TGTGCCAGCAGTGTACGTACTTTCAGCTCCTACGAGCAGTACTTC
>NA|TRBV6-5|few|TRBJ1-2
CASSPRRRAANYGYTF
TGTGCCAGCAGTCCTCGAAGGAGGGCCGCTAACTATGGCTACACCTTC
>NA|TRBV7-6|NA|TRBJ2-5
CASSPLGLQQYF
TGTGCCAGCAGCCCGCTCGGACTTCAACAGTACTTC
>TRBD2|TRBV6-5|NA|TRBJ2-1
CASSYLTSDNEQFF
TGTGCCAGCAGCTATTTGACTAGCGACAATGAGCAGTTCTTC
>NA|TRBV14|few|TRBJ2-7
CASSQVHGSYEQYF
TGTGCCAGCAGCCAAGTTCACGGGTCCTACGAGCAGTACTTC